Included here is one T cell receptor (beta chain) sequence, with context. The target antigen is unknown. The same CDR3 can be traced to other DNA sequences in this sample. The data derive from a study of cytomegalovirus exposure and HLA in healthy donors. Study-wide results and caveats: An analysis done earlier found most TCR beta V segments productive about 90% or about 30% of the time. One cluster of highly shared sequence variants probably arose as a sequencing artifact.

The donors were healthy bone marrow donors. The length of the CDR3 is 12 residues. V lost 3 bases and J 4 bases, leaving 7 bases between the germline ends. Germline lookup yields CDR1 SGDLS and CDR2 YYNGEE. PCR involved 60 Vbeta and 13 Jbeta primers. Profiling relied on immunoSEQ multiplex PCR, and the TCRdb table lists in-frame clones only, not all of them. Seen here are some 130,000 clones, roughly 78% observed once, and the top ten hold about 4.4%. Source material: PBMCs. The gene calls are TRBV9 and TRBJ1-2; D is possibly TRBD1 (5 bases). The sequence was collected from a man between 45 and 60 years old in good health and CMV-seropositive. CDR3 protein: CASSATGYGYTF. The CDR3 DNA sequence: TGTGCCAGCAGCGCCACAGGCTATGGCTACACCTTC.